The present entry profiles one T cell receptor beta chain with its context. The antigen is unknown. The sample belongs to a study of blood T cells in healthy people across ages. The study's findings and limits: For the donors, CMV status was unknown and possibly confounded expanded clonotype changes.

Next came a second PCR, run for roughly 6 to 11 cycles, which used a sample-barcoded 5' primer along with a J-beta primer mix. Via MiXCR, TCRdb re-called the 5' RACE reads, giving one row per CDR3 protein. The sample consists of around 900,000 distinct CDR3 sequences, roughly 51% of them appearing once. The CDR3 is 12 amino acids. CDR1 is DFQATT, CDR2 SNEGSKA, per germline (reference sequence). Trimming stripped 6 bases from V and 6 bases from J, with 11 bases between. Specimen: blood. V is TRBV20-1 and J is TRBJ1-4; D call uncertain. The source of this sequence is a woman between 55 and 75 years old in good health. The CDR3 coding sequence is TGCAGTGCGTCTATGCCGGATGAAAAACTGTTTTTT. Translating gives CSASMPDEKLFF.